This T cell receptor beta chain was recovered during a study of Ad26.COV2.S vaccination and SARS-CoV-2 variants. Produced via immunoSEQ multiplex PCR; TCRdb's table is partial and in-frame only. The sample has around 400,000 clones, around 89% seen once; the top ten hold 1.5% to 2%. The CDR3 contains 17 residues. Germline assignment: CDR1 SGHTA and CDR2 FQGTGA. V was cut by 0 bases and J by 4 bases, with 15 bases left in between. Regarding treatment: 19 received Ad26.COV2.S at low or high dose, single or two shots; about five received placebo; per-sample allocation not given. The samples were gathered on day 63 after the first injection of vaccine or placebo.

The V gene is TRBV7-3, the J gene TRBJ2-2; D unclear. This TCR was sampled from a person between 18 and 60 years old who received the Ad26.COV2.S COVID-19 vaccine or a placebo. Sequencing was performed on peripheral blood, taken in a trial of Ad26.COV2.S vaccine versus placebo. The CDR3 loop is CASSLTPGPVGTGELFF. The CDR3 coding sequence is TGTGCCAGCAGCTTAACCCCCGGCCCAGTCGGCACCGGGGAGCTGTTTTTT.